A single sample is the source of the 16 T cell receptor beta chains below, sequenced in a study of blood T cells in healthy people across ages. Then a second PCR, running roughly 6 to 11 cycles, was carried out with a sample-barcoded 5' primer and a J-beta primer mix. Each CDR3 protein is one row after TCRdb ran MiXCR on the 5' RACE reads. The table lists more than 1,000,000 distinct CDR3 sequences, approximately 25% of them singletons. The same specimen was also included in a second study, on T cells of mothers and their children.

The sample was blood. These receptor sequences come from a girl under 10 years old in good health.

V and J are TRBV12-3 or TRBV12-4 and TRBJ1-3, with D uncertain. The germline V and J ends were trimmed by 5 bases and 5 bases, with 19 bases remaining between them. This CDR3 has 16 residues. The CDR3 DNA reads TGTGCCAGCAGTACCCCAACCGGGCCCGCTAGAAACACCATATATTTT. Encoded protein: CASSTPTGPARNTIYF.

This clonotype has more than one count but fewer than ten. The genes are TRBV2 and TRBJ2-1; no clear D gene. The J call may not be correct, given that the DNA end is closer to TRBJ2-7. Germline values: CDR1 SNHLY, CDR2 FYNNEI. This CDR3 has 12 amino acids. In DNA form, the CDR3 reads TGTGCCAGCGAAAACAGCTACTACGAGCAGTACTTC. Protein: CASENSYYEQYF.

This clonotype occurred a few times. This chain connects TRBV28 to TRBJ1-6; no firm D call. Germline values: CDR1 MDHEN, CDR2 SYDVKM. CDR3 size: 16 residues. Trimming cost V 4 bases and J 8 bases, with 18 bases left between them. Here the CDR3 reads CASSSSDEVPDSPLHF. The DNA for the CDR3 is TGTGCCAGCAGTTCATCAGATGAAGTACCCGATTCACCCCTCCACTTT.

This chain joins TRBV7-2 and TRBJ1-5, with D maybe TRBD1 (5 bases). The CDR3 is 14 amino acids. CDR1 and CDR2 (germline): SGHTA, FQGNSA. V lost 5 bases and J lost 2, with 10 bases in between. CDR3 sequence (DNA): TGTGCCAGCAGCCAAAGGGGTGGCAATCAGCCCCAGCATTTT. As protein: CASSQRGGNQPQHF.

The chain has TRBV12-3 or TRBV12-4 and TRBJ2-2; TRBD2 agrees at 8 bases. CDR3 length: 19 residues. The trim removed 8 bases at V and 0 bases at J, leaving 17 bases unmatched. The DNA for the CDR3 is TGTGCCAGCGGGTCACCGCGGGGGGCCCTCCTAACGAACACCGGGGAGCTGTTTTTT. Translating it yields CASGSPRGALLTNTGELFF.

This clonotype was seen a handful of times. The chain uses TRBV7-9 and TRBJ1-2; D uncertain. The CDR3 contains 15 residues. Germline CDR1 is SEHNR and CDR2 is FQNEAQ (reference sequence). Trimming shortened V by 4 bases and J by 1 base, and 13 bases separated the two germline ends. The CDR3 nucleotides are TGTGCCAGCAGCTCATCAACCAGGTATAACTATGGCTACACCTTC. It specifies CASSSSTRYNYGYTF.

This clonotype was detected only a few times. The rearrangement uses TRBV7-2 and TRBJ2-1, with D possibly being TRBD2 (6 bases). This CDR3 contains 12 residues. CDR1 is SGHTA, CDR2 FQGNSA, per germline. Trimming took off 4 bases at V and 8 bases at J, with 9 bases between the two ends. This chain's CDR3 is CASSWGLDEQFF. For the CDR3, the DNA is TGTGCCAGCAGCTGGGGACTGGATGAGCAGTTCTTC.

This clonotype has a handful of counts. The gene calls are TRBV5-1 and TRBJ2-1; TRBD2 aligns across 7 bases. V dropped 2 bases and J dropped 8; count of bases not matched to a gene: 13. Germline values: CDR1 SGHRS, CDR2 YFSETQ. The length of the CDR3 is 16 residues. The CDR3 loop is CASSFPRGGPSYEQFF. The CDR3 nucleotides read TGCGCCAGCAGCTTCCCCCGGGGAGGGCCTAGCTATGAGCAGTTCTTC. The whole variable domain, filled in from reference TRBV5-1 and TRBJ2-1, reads KAGVTQTPRYLIKTRGQQVTLSCSPISGHRSVSWYQQTPGQGLQFLFEYFSETQRNKGNFPGRFSGRQFSNSRSEMNVSTLELGDSALYLCASSFPRGGPSYEQFFGPGTRLTVL.

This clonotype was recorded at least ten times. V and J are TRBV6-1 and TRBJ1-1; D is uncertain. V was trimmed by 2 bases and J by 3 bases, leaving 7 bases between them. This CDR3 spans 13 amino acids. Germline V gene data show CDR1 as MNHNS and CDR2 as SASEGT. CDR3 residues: CASSERLYTEAFF. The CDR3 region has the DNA TGTGCCAGCAGTGAAAGGCTATACACTGAAGCTTTCTTT.

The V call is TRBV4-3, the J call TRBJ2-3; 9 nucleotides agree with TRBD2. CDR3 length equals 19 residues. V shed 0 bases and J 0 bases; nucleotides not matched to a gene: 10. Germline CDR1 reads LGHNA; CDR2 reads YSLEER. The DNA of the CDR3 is TGCGCCAGCAGCCAAGAGCTGGCTAGCGGGGCCGCTAGCACAGATACGCAGTATTTT. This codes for CASSQELASGAASTDTQYF.

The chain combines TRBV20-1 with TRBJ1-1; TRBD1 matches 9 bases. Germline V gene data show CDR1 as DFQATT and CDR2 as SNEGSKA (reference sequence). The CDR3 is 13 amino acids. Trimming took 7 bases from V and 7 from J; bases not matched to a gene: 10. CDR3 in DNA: TGCAGTGTCCAGACAGGGGGAGACCATGAAGCTTTCTTT. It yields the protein CSVQTGGDHEAFF.

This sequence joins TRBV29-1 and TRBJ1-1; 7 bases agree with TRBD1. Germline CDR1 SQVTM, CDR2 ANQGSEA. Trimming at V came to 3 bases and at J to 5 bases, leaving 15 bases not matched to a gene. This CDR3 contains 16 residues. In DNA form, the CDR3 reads TGCAGCGTTGACGGGTTAGGGGGCAAAGGTACGACTGAAGCTTTCTTT. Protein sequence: CSVDGLGGKGTTEAFF.

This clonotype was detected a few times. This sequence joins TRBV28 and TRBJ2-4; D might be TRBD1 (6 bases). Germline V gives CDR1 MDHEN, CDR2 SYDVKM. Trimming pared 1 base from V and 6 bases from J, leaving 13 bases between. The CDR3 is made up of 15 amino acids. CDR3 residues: CASSLYHRAANIQYF. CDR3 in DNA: TGTGCCAGCAGTTTATACCACAGGGCAGCAAACATTCAGTACTTC.

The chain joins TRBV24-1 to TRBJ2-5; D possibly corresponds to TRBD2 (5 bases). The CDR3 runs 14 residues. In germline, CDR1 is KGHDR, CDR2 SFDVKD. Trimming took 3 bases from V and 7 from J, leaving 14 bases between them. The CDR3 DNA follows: TGTGCCACCAGTGATAACGGGGTATCTGGGACCCAGTACTTC. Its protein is CATSDNGVSGTQYF.

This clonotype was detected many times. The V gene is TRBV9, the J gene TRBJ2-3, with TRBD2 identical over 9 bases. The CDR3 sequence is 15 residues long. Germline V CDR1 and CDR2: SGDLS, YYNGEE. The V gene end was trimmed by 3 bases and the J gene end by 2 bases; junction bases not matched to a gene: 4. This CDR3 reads CASSDSGGFTDTQYF. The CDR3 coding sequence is TGTGCCAGCAGCGACAGCGGGGGGTTCACAGATACGCAGTATTTT.

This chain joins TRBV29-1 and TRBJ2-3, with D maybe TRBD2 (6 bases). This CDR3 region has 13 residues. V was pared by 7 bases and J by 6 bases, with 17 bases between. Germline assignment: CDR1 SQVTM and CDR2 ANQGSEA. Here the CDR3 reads CSASGLPSDTQYF. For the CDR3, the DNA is TGCAGCGCATCAGGACTACCCTCGGATACGCAGTATTTT.